This T cell receptor (beta chain) was recorded in a study of T cells in Graves' hyperthyroidism and ophthalmopathy. Study-wide points: Prediction of ophthalmopathy progression came a median roughly 7.1 months pre-onset. Blood also contained most expanded thyroid clonotypes above 0.001.

CDR3 length: 14 amino acids. The V gene lost 3 bases and the J gene lost 1 base, with 8 bases spanning the gap. CDR1 and CDR2 (germline): MGHRA, YSYEKL. This clonotype has only a few counts. The target antigen is unknown. Amplification of TCR beta CDR3 regions used RNA as the template. The HTBI set primed first-round TCR CDR3 RT-PCR. MiXCR, run by TCRdb on the multiplex PCR reads, gives a single entry per CDR3 protein. The sample consists of 490,000 or so distinct CDR3 sequences, more than 15% of them appearing once. Material: blood. This clonotype originated in a woman in her twenties or thirties with Graves' ophthalmopathy. This chain connects TRBV4-1 to TRBJ2-3; no reliable D call. In DNA, the CDR3 is TGCGCCAGCAGCCATACAGACGGCACAGATACGCAGTATTTT. Encoded protein: CASSHTDGTDTQYF.